These T cell receptor beta chains were read from a single sample in a study of shared clonotypes between healthy human individuals. Repertoires were generated with immunoSEQ multiplex PCR, while TCRdb's copy carries only in-frame clones and drops some. The profile covers 2 million to 2.5 million clones, with more than 90% appearing a single time and 0.13% taken by the ten largest. The sample taken for sequencing was naive CD4+ T cells sorted from blood. Receptor source: a young man in good health. The CDR3 runs from the conserved cysteine through the conserved F or W. A D gene is named only where the DNA matches it firmly. Rows may omit the clone size; those that give it use once, few, many or a size class.

CDR3nt,CDR3aa,d_gene,v_gene,abundance,j_gene
TGCGCCAGCAGCCAGCCGGACAGGGGGGGTTATTCTTACTACGAGCAGTACTTC,CASSQPDRGGYSYYEQYF,TRBD1,TRBV5-1,-,TRBJ2-7
TGTGCCAGCAGCTTAGCGACGGGTTTAGGGGAGCTGTTTTTT,CASSLATGLGELFF,-,TRBV11-1,-,TRBJ2-2
TGTGCCAGCAGTGACGGGACGGATCGAAACATTCAGTACTTC,CASSDGTDRNIQYF,-,TRBV2,-,TRBJ2-4
TGCGCCAGCAGCCAAGATAGCCAGGGGAGTGGCTACACCTTC,CASSQDSQGSGYTF,-,TRBV4-3,-,TRBJ1-2
TGTGCCAGCAGTAGGATCCCTGGAAACACCATATATTTT,CASSRIPGNTIYF,-,TRBV2,-,TRBJ1-3
TGTGCCAGCAGTGAGGGAGTCCCCTCCTACAATGAGCAGTTCTTC,CASSEGVPSYNEQFF,-,TRBV2,-,TRBJ2-1
TGTGCCAGCACTAAGCTAGCGGGAGTCATCACCGGGGAGCTGTTTTTT,CASTKLAGVITGELFF,TRBD2,TRBV6-6,-,TRBJ2-2
TGCGCCAGCAGCTGGACAGTGAATCACGTAGATACGCAGTATTTT,CASSWTVNHVDTQYF,-,TRBV5-1,-,TRBJ2-3
TGTGCCAGCAGCTTCTCAGGTGAAGCTTTCTTT,CASSFSGEAFF,-,TRBV5-6,-,TRBJ1-1
TGTGCCAGCAGTTCACCCGGCGGTGGTGGCTACACCTTC,CASSSPGGGGYTF,-,TRBV6-6,-,TRBJ1-2
TGTGCCAGCAGTTACTCTGCCGGAAACACCATATATTTT,CASSYSAGNTIYF,-,TRBV6-6,-,TRBJ1-3
TGTGCCAGCAGTGAAGTTCACGGAACGGAGGTCTACAATGAGCAGTTCTTC,CASSEVHGTEVYNEQFF,-,TRBV6-1,-,TRBJ2-1
TGTGCCAGCTATGACAGGGCTGGGGCCAACGTCCTGACTTTC,CASYDRAGANVLTF,TRBD1,TRBV5-6,-,TRBJ2-6
TGTGCCAGCTCACCGGGGGGGGTAGGACAGCCCCAGCATTTT,CASSPGGVGQPQHF,-,TRBV18,once,TRBJ1-5
TGTGCCAGCAGCGTAGGAGGACAATCAGCGGGAGCGATCAGGCAGTACTTC,CASSVGGQSAGAIRQYF,TRBD2,TRBV9,-,TRBJ2-7
TGTGCCAGCAGCCCCGGGACAGGGCCCTACGAGCAGTACTTC,CASSPGTGPYEQYF,TRBD1,TRBV11-3,-,TRBJ2-7
TGTGCCAGCAGCTTGGGAGGGGGCGCCTCCTACGAGCAGTACTTC,CASSLGGGASYEQYF,TRBD1,TRBV5-4,-,TRBJ2-7
TGTGCCAGCAACTTGGGGGGCGCAGGTCAGCCCCAGCATTTT,CASNLGGAGQPQHF,-,TRBV5-6,-,TRBJ1-5
TGCGCCAGCAGCTTCACCGGGACACAGAACACCGGGGAGCTGTTTTTT,CASSFTGTQNTGELFF,-,TRBV5-1,-,TRBJ2-2
TGTGCCAGCAGCAAAGAAGCAGGGGACGAGCAGTACTTC,CASSKEAGDEQYF,-,TRBV21-1,-,TRBJ2-7
TGTGCCATCAGTGTAGGGACAGATGAGCAGTTCTTC,CAISVGTDEQFF,TRBD1,TRBV10-3,-,TRBJ2-1
TGTGCCAGCAGCCCAGACCCCGGGGCCCTTGACACCGGGGAGCTGTTTTTT,CASSPDPGALDTGELFF,-,TRBV7-3,-,TRBJ2-2
TGCGCCAGCAGCCAATCCCCGCGGGGACCCTACGAGCAGTACTTC,CASSQSPRGPYEQYF,-,TRBV4-3,-,TRBJ2-7